This is a list of T cell receptor beta chains from one sample in a study of T cells in Graves' hyperthyroidism and ophthalmopathy. TCRdb redid the calling of the multiplex PCR reads with MiXCR, one entry per CDR3 protein. The sample includes approximately 400,000 distinct CDR3 sequences, less than 20% of them seen just once. Sequenced material: blood. The receptors originated from a woman between 18 and 29 years old with Graves' hyperthyroidism. Each CDR3 is given with its conserved first and last residue. A D gene is named only where the DNA matches it firmly. Expanded clones get a size class; other rows say once, few or many, or leave the size out.

abundance	len	v_gene	j_gene	d_gene	CDR3nt	CDR3aa
many	14	TRBV20-1	TRBJ2-5	TRBD2	TGCAGTGCTGGACGACTAGCGGGGGGAGAGACCCAGTACTTC	CSAGRLAGGETQYF
.	18	TRBV4-2	TRBJ2-3	TRBD2	TGTGCCAGCAGCCAAGATCACCAGAGCGGGGGCCGCACAGATACGCAGTATTTT	CASSQDHQSGGRTDTQYF
many	14	TRBV3-1	TRBJ2-5	.	TGTGCCAGCAGCCAAGCCCGGAGGGATGAGACCCAGTACTTC	CASSQARRDETQYF
many	14	TRBV18	TRBJ1-2	.	TGTGCCAGCTCACCACGCGCATGGAACTATGGCTACACCTTC	CASSPRAWNYGYTF
many	16	TRBV5-6	TRBJ2-5	.	TGTGCCAGCACCTTTTGGCGGGGGCTGTACCAAGAGACCCAGTACTTC	CASTFWRGLYQETQYF
many	13	TRBV6-2/TRBV6-3	TRBJ2-7	.	TGTGCCAGCAGTAAAGGGACCTCCTACGAGCAGTACTTC	CASSKGTSYEQYF
.	17	TRBV7-9	TRBJ2-3	TRBD2	TGTGCCAGCAGCGTCACCTTAGCGGGAGGATCCACAGATACGCAGTATTTT	CASSVTLAGGSTDTQYF
many	17	TRBV5-1	TRBJ2-2	TRBD2	TGCGCCAGCAGCCTTGTTCTCCTAGCGGGGAACACCGGGGAGCTGTTTTTT	CASSLVLLAGNTGELFF
many	15	TRBV9	TRBJ2-7	.	TGTGCCAGCAGCGTAGATATCGGCTCTCCCTACGAGCAGTACTTC	CASSVDIGSPYEQYF
few	12	TRBV5-1	TRBJ1-2	.	TGCGCCAGCAGCCCCCCGGAGGGAGTCTCCACCTTC	CASSPPEGVSTF
.	15	TRBV6-1	TRBJ2-1	.	TGTGCCAGCAGTGGGGGGGGGGGAGGGGGCGATGAGCAGTTCTTC	CASSGGGGGGDEQFF
many	15	TRBV27	TRBJ2-1	TRBD2	TGTGCCAGCAGTTTTGCGGGAGGGAACTACAATGAGCAGTTCTTC	CASSFAGGNYNEQFF
many	15	TRBV18	TRBJ1-3	TRBD1	TGTGCCAGCGAGCCGGACAGGTCGATGGGAAACACCATATATTTT	CASEPDRSMGNTIYF
many	12	TRBV20-1	TRBJ2-7	.	TGCAGTGCTAGAGATCTGGGGCACGAGCAGTACTTC	CSARDLGHEQYF
.	16	TRBV7-3	TRBJ2-1	.	TGTGCCAGCAGCCGGGGTGGTCTAGCGCCTTACAATGAGCAGTTCTTC	CASSRGGLAPYNEQFF
once	13	TRBV6-2/TRBV6-3	TRBJ2-3	.	TGTGCCAGCAGTAAGACGGACCCAGATACGCAGTATTTT	CASSKTDPDTQYF
many	12	TRBV18	TRBJ2-7	.	TGTGCCAGCTCACCAAATCTAAGCGAGCAGTACTTC	CASSPNLSEQYF
many	14	TRBV5-1	TRBJ2-7	.	TGCGCCAGCGGGAACAGGGAGAGGTCCTACGAGCAGTACTTC	CASGNRERSYEQYF
many	11	TRBV20-1	TRBJ1-3	.	TGCAGTGCTAGAGACGGAAACACCATATATTTT	CSARDGNTIYF
many	15	TRBV7-2	TRBJ2-7	TRBD2	TGTGCCAGCAGCTTATGGACTCTCGCGGGAGCAGAGCAGTACTTC	CASSLWTLAGAEQYF
.	11	TRBV2	TRBJ2-7	.	TGTGCCAGCAGAGCACATTACGAGCAGTACTTC	CASRAHYEQYF
many	13	TRBV7-9	TRBJ2-1	.	TGTGCCAGCAGCTCCAGGGCCGGGAAGGAGCAGTTCTTC	CASSSRAGKEQFF
many	14	TRBV5-1	TRBJ1-4	TRBD1	TGCGCCAGCAGCTTGCAGGGGGCAACTGAAAAACTGTTTTTT	CASSLQGATEKLFF
.	14	TRBV6-1	TRBJ2-3	.	TGTGCCAGCAGAGGGAGGTCCGGAGGAGATACGCAGTATTTT	CASRGRSGGDTQYF
once	15	TRBV27	TRBJ2-7	.	TGTGCCAGCAGTTTCGGAATTTCGGGAGCGAGCGAGCAGTACTTC	CASSFGISGASEQYF
many	15	TRBV11-2	TRBJ2-7	TRBD1	TGTGCCAGCAGCTTAGCGAGGGGGCAATCCTACGAGCAGTACTTC	CASSLARGQSYEQYF
many	14	TRBV7-3	TRBJ2-5	TRBD2	TGTGCCAGCAGCTTACGGGGGGGGATCGAGACCCAGTACTTC	CASSLRGGIETQYF
many	12	TRBV30	TRBJ2-7	.	TGTGCCTGGAATACTCTAAACCACGAGCAGTACTTC	CAWNTLNHEQYF
many	16	TRBV7-3	TRBJ2-3	TRBD2	TGTGCCAGCAGCTTAGGAGCTAGCGGGCGGACAGATACGCAGTATTTT	CASSLGASGRTDTQYF
many	17	TRBV20-1	TRBJ2-3	TRBD2	TGCAGTGCTAGAGATAATTCCCTAGCGGGAGCTTTAGATACGCAGTATTTT	CSARDNSLAGALDTQYF
many	15	TRBV27	TRBJ2-3	.	TGTGCCAGCAGTTTTGAAGGGGCGAACACAGATACGCAGTATTTT	CASSFEGANTDTQYF
many	15	TRBV7-9	TRBJ2-3	.	TGTGCCAGCAGCTTAGAGCTAACTAGCACAGATACGCAGTATTTT	CASSLELTSTDTQYF
many	14	TRBV6-2/TRBV6-3	TRBJ1-5	.	TGTGCCAGCAGTTCACCAGCCTTCAATCAGCCCCAGCATTTT	CASSSPAFNQPQHF
.	14	TRBV2	TRBJ2-1	TRBD2	TGTGCCAGCAGTCCTAGCGGGAGGATGGATGAGCAGTTCTTC	CASSPSGRMDEQFF
many	12	TRBV7-2	TRBJ2-3	.	TGTGCCAGCAGCCGCGGTGCTCATACGCAGTATTTT	CASSRGAHTQYF
many	14	TRBV10-3	TRBJ2-7	TRBD2	TGTGCCACCGCCGGGACTAGCGGGACGGGTGAGCAGTACTTC	CATAGTSGTGEQYF
.	16	TRBV6-4	TRBJ1-2	TRBD1	TGTGCCAGCAGTGAATACGAGACAGGGGGCGGCTATGGCTACACCTTC	CASSEYETGGGYGYTF
many	15	TRBV2	TRBJ2-2	TRBD1	TGTGCCAGCCTACCCGGGACAGAGAACACCGGGGAGCTGTTTTTT	CASLPGTENTGELFF
few	15	TRBV28	TRBJ1-2	TRBD1	TGTGCCAGCAGTTTTAGAGGGGGCCAATGGTATGGCTACACCTTC	CASSFRGGQWYGYTF
many	15	TRBV29-1	TRBJ1-2	.	TGCAGCGCCGAATCCCCGGGACGAGTTAACTATGGCTACACCTTC	CSAESPGRVNYGYTF
.	13	TRBV29-1	TRBJ2-5	.	TGCAGCGTTGAAAGCAGGGCCCAAGAGACCCAGTACTTC	CSVESRAQETQYF
.	16	TRBV3-1	TRBJ2-1	TRBD1	TGTGCCAGCACCAAAAGGACAGGGGCTAGGGTTAATGAGCAGTTCTTC	CASTKRTGARVNEQFF
many	13	TRBV11-2	TRBJ2-1	.	TGTGCCAGCAGCCTAACCTGGTCCAATGAGCAGTTCTTC	CASSLTWSNEQFF
many	16	TRBV5-1	TRBJ1-1	.	TGCGCCAGCAGCCGATGCCGGGACCCTCTGAACACTGAAGCTTTCTTT	CASSRCRDPLNTEAFF
.	14	TRBV9	TRBJ1-4	TRBD1	TGTGCCAGCAGTGAACAGGGGTCGGAGGAAAAACTGTTTTTT	CASSEQGSEEKLFF
many	16	TRBV3-1	TRBJ2-1	TRBD2	TGTGCCAGCAGCCAAGCGCAGCGGGAGGGCCTCAATGAGCAGTTCTTC	CASSQAQREGLNEQFF
.	13	TRBV5-1	TRBJ2-1	TRBD2	TGCGCCGGCAGCAACGGGGGGGCCTACGAGCAGTTCTTC	CAGSNGGAYEQFF